Here is one T cell receptor (beta chain) with its context. Its target is not known. The entry originates in a study of molecular identifiers for immune sequencing clone quantification. Study observations and caveats: Barcodes shared by identical TCR molecules could lead to underestimated sizes of highly expanded clones. Naive cells had under 1% of molecules in clones above 20 RNA copies, effectors over 99%.

Naive CD8 T cells underwent sorting with the CD8+CD4-CCR7+CD45RA+ definition. Previously described methods and listed TCR primers were used for bulk TCR libraries. TCRdb re-called the PCR reads with MiXCR, one entry per CDR3 protein. This table holds more than 250,000 distinct CDR3 sequences, about a fifth found once. The sequence derives from a human donor in good health. Some libraries in this study had Jurkat cell RNA spiked in. Sequenced sample: naive CD8+ T cells from blood, with Jurkat cell RNA spiked in. Subset denoted: FACS-sorted CD8+CD4-CCR7+CD45RA+ naive T cells.

CDR3 region: CSARDLAGSYEQYF. CDR3 sequence (DNA): TGCAGTGCTAGAGATTTAGCGGGGAGTTACGAGCAGTACTTC. This sequence joins TRBV20-1 and TRBJ2-7; the match to TRBD2 covers 8 bases. The CDR3 is made up of 14 amino acids. Per germline, CDR1 DFQATT and CDR2 SNEGSKA (reference sequence). V was clipped by 0 bases and J by 4 bases; unmatched bases: 5.